This T cell receptor beta chain was profiled in a study of blood T cell repertoires in COVID-19. The data were produced by immunoSEQ multiplex PCR, yet TCRdb's version contains in-frame clones alone and is incomplete. The sample records about 210,000 clones, over 70% being singletons. The germline V gene encodes CDR1 MNHEY and CDR2 SVGAGI. Trimming took 7 bases from V and 4 from J, leaving 13 bases between them. CDR3 length: 14 residues. The J gene is TRBJ1-4, the V gene TRBV6-5; a weak D match, TRBD1 (5 bases). What was sequenced was peripheral blood. The receptor was isolated from a woman between 65 and 79 years old with acute or convalescent COVID-19. CDR3 nucleotide sequence: TGTGCCAGCAATCCGGGACTGATTAATGAAAAACTGTTTTTT. Protein product: CASNPGLINEKLFF.